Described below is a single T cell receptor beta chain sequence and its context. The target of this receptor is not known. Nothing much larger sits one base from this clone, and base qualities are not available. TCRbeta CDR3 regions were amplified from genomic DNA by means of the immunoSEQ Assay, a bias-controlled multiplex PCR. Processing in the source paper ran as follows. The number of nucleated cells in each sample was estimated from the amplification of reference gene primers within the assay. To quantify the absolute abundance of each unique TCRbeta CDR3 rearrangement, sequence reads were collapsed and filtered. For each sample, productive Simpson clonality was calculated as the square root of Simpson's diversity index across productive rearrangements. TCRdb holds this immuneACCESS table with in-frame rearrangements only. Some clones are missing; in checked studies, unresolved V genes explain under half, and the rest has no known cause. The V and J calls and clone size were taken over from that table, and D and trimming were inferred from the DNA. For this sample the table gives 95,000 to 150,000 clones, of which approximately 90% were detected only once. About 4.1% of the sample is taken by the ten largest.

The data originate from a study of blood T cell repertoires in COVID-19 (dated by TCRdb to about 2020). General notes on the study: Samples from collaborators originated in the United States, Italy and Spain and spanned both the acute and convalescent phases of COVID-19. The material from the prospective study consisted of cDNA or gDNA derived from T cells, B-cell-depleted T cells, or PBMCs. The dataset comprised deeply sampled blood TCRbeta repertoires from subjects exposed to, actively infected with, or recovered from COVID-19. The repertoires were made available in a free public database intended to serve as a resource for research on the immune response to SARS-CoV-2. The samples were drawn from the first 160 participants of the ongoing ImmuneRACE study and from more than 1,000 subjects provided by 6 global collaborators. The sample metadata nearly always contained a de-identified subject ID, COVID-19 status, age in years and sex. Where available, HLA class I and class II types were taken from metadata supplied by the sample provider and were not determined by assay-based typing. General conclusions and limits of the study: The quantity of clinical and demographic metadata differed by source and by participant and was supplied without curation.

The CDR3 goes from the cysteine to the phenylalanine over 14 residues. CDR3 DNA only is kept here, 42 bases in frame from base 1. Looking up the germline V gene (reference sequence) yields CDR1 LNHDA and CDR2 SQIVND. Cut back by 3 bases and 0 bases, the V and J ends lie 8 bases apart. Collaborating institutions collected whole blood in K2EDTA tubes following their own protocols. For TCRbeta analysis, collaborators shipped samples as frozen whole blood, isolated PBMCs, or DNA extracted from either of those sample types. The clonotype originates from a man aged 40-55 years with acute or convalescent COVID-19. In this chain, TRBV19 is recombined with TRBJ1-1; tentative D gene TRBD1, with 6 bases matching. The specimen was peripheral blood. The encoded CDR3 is CASSIRDMNTEAFF. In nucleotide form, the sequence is TGTGCCAGTAGTATCAGGGACATGAACACTGAAGCTTTCTTT.